The rows below give T cell receptor beta chains drawn from one sample of a study of cytomegalovirus exposure and HLA in healthy donors. The repertoire was sequenced with immunoSEQ multiplex PCR; TCRdb's copy has only in-frame clones and lacks some. The specimen's table records approximately 130,000 clones. The sequencing input was PBMCs. These receptors were taken from a woman in her fifties or sixties in good health and CMV-seronegative. Both conserved end residues are part of each CDR3. D genes are given only for firm matches.

V: TRBV6-1; D: TRBD1; J: TRBJ2-2; CDR3: CASRERQGEHTGELFF; DNA: TGTGCCAGCAGGGAAAGACAGGGGGAACACACCGGGGAGCTGTTTTTT
V: TRBV18; D: -; J: TRBJ1-5; CDR3: CASSPGGDTTNSNQPQHF; DNA: TGTGCCAGCTCACCCGGGGGGGACACCACCAATAGCAATCAGCCCCAGCATTTT
V: TRBV19; D: -; J: TRBJ1-5; CDR3: CASSIARGGLNQPQHF; DNA: TGTGCCAGTAGTATAGCACGGGGTGGCCTCAATCAGCCCCAGCATTTT
V: TRBV6-5; D: -; J: TRBJ1-5; CDR3: CASTQSFNSNQPQHF; DNA: TGTGCCAGCACCCAGTCCTTTAATAGCAATCAGCCCCAGCATTTT
V: TRBV30; D: -; J: TRBJ1-3; CDR3: CAWSGDSGNTIYF; DNA: TGTGCCTGGAGTGGAGACAGTGGAAACACCATATATTTT
V: TRBV6-5; D: -; J: TRBJ1-2; CDR3: CASRSHSQRGGYTF; DNA: TGTGCCAGCAGAAGCCATTCTCAAAGGGGTGGCTACACCTTC
V: TRBV10-1; D: -; J: TRBJ1-4; CDR3: CASSEAGSREKLFF; DNA: TGCGCCAGCAGTGAAGCAGGGTCTCGAGAAAAACTGTTTTTT
V: TRBV5-1; D: TRBD1; J: TRBJ1-1; CDR3: CASSLERQGNTEAFF; DNA: TGCGCCAGCAGCTTGGAGAGACAGGGAAACACTGAAGCTTTCTTT
V: TRBV25-1; D: TRBD1; J: TRBJ1-2; CDR3: CASQRDSYGYTF; DNA: TGTGCCAGTCAGAGGGACAGCTATGGCTACACCTTC
V: TRBV5-4; D: TRBD1; J: TRBJ2-7; CDR3: CASSRYTGVEQYF; DNA: TGTGCCAGCAGCCGATACACAGGGGTCGAGCAGTACTTC
V: TRBV10-1; D: -; J: TRBJ2-2; CDR3: CASSESRQNTGELFF; DNA: TGCGCCAGCAGTGAGTCGAGACAAAACACCGGGGAGCTGTTTTTT
V: TRBV2; D: TRBD1; J: TRBJ1-6; CDR3: CASSGGQAGNSPLHF; DNA: TGTGCCAGCAGTGGAGGACAGGCGGGTAATTCACCCCTCCACTTT
V: TRBV6-5; D: -; J: TRBJ2-3; CDR3: CASSYGGAGTDTQYF; DNA: TGTGCCAGCAGTTACGGGGGGGCGGGCACAGATACGCAGTATTTT
V: TRBV5-1; D: TRBD2; J: TRBJ2-2; CDR3: CASSWETSGVGGELFF; DNA: TGCGCCAGCAGCTGGGAGACTAGCGGGGTTGGCGGGGAGCTGTTTTTT
V: TRBV19; D: TRBD1; J: TRBJ1-1; CDR3: CASRDRDTEAFF; DNA: TGTGCCAGTAGGGACAGGGACACTGAAGCTTTCTTT
V: TRBV30; D: -; J: TRBJ2-6; CDR3: CAWSALSGANVLTF; DNA: TGTGCCTGGAGTGCCCTCTCTGGGGCCAACGTCCTGACTTTC
V: TRBV5-1; D: -; J: TRBJ2-3; CDR3: CASSGKDGGLSTDTQYF; DNA: TGCGCCAGCAGTGGGAAAGATGGGGGCTTGAGCACAGATACGCAGTATTTT
V: TRBV13; D: TRBD1; J: TRBJ2-1; CDR3: CASRSNLGTGAYNEQFF; DNA: TGTGCCAGCAGATCTAATCTCGGGACAGGGGCCTACAATGAGCAGTTCTTC
V: TRBV9; D: TRBD1; J: TRBJ1-2; CDR3: CASRTRDSEYGYTF; DNA: TGTGCCAGCAGAACCCGGGACAGCGAATATGGCTACACCTTC
V: TRBV27; D: TRBD1; J: TRBJ2-1; CDR3: CASSLEGQGSYNEQFF; DNA: TGTGCCAGCAGTTTAGAGGGACAGGGCTCCTACAATGAGCAGTTCTTC
V: TRBV28; D: -; J: TRBJ2-1; CDR3: CASTHPNRRRDEQFF; DNA: TGTGCCAGCACCCATCCTAACCGAAGGCGGGATGAGCAGTTCTTC
V: TRBV6-5; D: -; J: TRBJ2-5; CDR3: CASSPFTGYQETQYF; DNA: TGTGCCAGCAGTCCATTTACAGGGTACCAAGAGACCCAGTACTTC
V: TRBV15; D: -; J: TRBJ1-1; CDR3: CATSRDGAPGVGAFF; DNA: TGTGCCACCAGCAGAGATGGGGCCCCTGGTGTTGGGGCTTTCTTT
V: TRBV27; D: -; J: TRBJ2-6; CDR3: CATKAGGNSGANVLTF; DNA: TGTGCCACCAAGGCGGGCGGGAACTCTGGGGCCAACGTCCTGACTTTC
V: TRBV7-8; D: -; J: TRBJ2-5; CDR3: CASSLDTVQETQYF; DNA: TGTGCCAGCAGCCTAGACACAGTCCAAGAGACCCAGTACTTC
V: TRBV18; D: -; J: TRBJ2-5; CDR3: CASSIRGAETQYF; DNA: TGTGCCAGCTCAATACGGGGGGCAGAGACCCAGTACTTC
V: TRBV5-1; D: -; J: TRBJ2-7; CDR3: CASSPLSTSSYEQYF; DNA: TGCGCCAGCAGCCCCCTTTCCACAAGCTCCTACGAGCAGTACTTC
V: TRBV28; D: -; J: TRBJ2-5; CDR3: CASRGHRALWETQYF; DNA: TGTGCCAGCAGGGGGCACAGGGCTCTGTGGGAGACCCAGTACTTC
V: TRBV6-5; D: -; J: TRBJ2-7; CDR3: CASSAVTYRVNEQYF; DNA: TGTGCCAGCAGCGCAGTTACTTACAGGGTTAACGAGCAGTACTTC
V: TRBV10-3; D: TRBD1; J: TRBJ2-7; CDR3: CAISESKAGQGGQYF; DNA: TGTGCCATCAGTGAGTCGAAAGCTGGACAGGGGGGGCAGTACTTC
V: TRBV10-3; D: -; J: TRBJ1-2; CDR3: CAISESVGQAVRGYTF; DNA: TGTGCCATCAGTGAGTCTGTGGGGCAGGCGGTTAGGGGCTACACCTTC
V: TRBV5-1; D: -; J: TRBJ1-1; CDR3: CASSLAVDRGATEAFF; DNA: TGCGCCAGCAGCTTGGCGGTCGATAGGGGCGCAACTGAAGCTTTCTTT
V: TRBV5-1; D: TRBD1; J: TRBJ1-3; CDR3: CASSLDRGSGNTIYF; DNA: TGCGCCAGCAGCTTGGACAGGGGTTCCGGAAACACCATATATTTT
V: TRBV2; D: TRBD1; J: TRBJ1-2; CDR3: CASSESVDRYYGYTF; DNA: TGTGCCAGCAGTGAAAGTGTGGACAGGTACTATGGCTACACCTTC
V: TRBV5-1; D: TRBD1; J: TRBJ1-4; CDR3: CASSQGTDINEKLFF; DNA: TGCGCCAGCAGCCAAGGGACAGATATTAATGAAAAACTGTTTTTT
V: TRBV30; D: -; J: TRBJ1-2; CDR3: CAWSSRTDYGYTF; DNA: TGTGCCTGGAGCAGTAGGACAGACTATGGCTACACCTTC
V: TRBV18; D: TRBD1; J: TRBJ1-5; CDR3: CASSPLRGHQPQHF; DNA: TGTGCCAGCTCACCACTCAGGGGGCACCAGCCCCAGCATTTT
V: TRBV28; D: TRBD2; J: TRBJ2-5; CDR3: CASSARSGTGGQYF; DNA: TGTGCCAGCAGCGCCCGATCTGGGACCGGGGGGCAGTACTTC
V: TRBV6-6; D: -; J: TRBJ1-1; CDR3: CASSTKTGTEAFF; DNA: TGTGCCAGCAGTACCAAGACCGGGACAGAAGCTTTCTTT